This TCR beta chain was recovered during a study of cytomegalovirus exposure and HLA in healthy donors. Trimming removed 5 bases at V and 0 bases at J, with 11 bases between. This CDR3 comprises 14 residues. CDR1 is GTSNPN, CDR2 SVGIG, per germline (reference sequence). This clone was observed a handful of times. Primers for the PCR totalled 60 Vbeta and 13 Jbeta. Assay used: immunoSEQ multiplex PCR; TCRdb lists only in-frame clones, some missing. The table includes about 130,000 clones, around 80% detected once. The receptor was isolated from a man aged 18 to 30 in good health and CMV-seronegative. Sequencing used PBMCs. The chain carries TRBV30 and TRBJ1-5; D remains unclear. CDR3 amino acids: CAWSPAYSNQPQHF. CDR3 bases: TGTGCCTGGTCCCCCGCGTATAGCAATCAGCCCCAGCATTTT.